These 21 T cell receptor beta chains originate from one sample sequenced in a study of T cell responses to AZD1222 COVID-19 vaccine (dated by TCRdb to the early 2020s). The time point label on this specimen signifies: about 28 days (+/-7) after the second vaccine dose. Library preparation was by the immunoSEQ multiplex PCR assay. TCRdb took this table from immuneACCESS and kept in-frame rearrangements with V and J called. Such tables lack part of the clones; where checked against another copy, unresolved V genes explain under half of the gap, and the rest is unexplained. This sample has approximately 120,000 clones in its table, and 80% to 90% of those were observed once. Around 9.5% of the sample belongs to the ten largest clones. The sequences come from peripheral blood, collected 28 days after the second AZD1222 dose. The source of these receptors is an adult who received the AZD1222 COVID-19 vaccine.

The chain employs TRBV27 and TRBJ1-4, with D possibly being TRBD1 (5 bases). V dropped 2 bases and J dropped 3 bases, with 10 bases sitting between them. The CDR3 totals 15 residues. Germline V gene data show CDR1 as MNHEY and CDR2 as SMNVEV (reference sequence). The DNA of the CDR3 is TGTGCCAGCAGTTTACGGGGGGAAGCTAATGAAAAACTGTTTTTT. This codes for CASSLRGEANEKLFF.

This rearrangement joins TRBV19 to TRBJ1-6, with unresolved D. The CDR3 contains 14 residues. Trimming removed 10 bases from V and 7 bases from J, with 17 bases in between. Germline CDR1 LNHDA, CDR2 SQIVND (reference sequence). In nucleotides, the CDR3 is TGTGCCACCGAGCACGGCCTGGGAAATTCACCCCTCCACTTT. Translating it yields CATEHGLGNSPLHF.

This sequence joins TRBV19 and TRBJ1-2, with D uncertain. This CDR3 has 14 residues. Germline CDR1 reads LNHDA; CDR2 reads SQIVND (reference sequence). V gave up 7 bases and J gave up 2 bases, with 14 bases separating them. The CDR3 nucleotides are TGTGCCAGTACGTGGTTGGATCCCAACTATGGCTACACCTTC. Encoded protein: CASTWLDPNYGYTF.

The CDR3 is CASSEWANEAFF. CDR3 nucleotides: TGTGCCAGCAGTGAATGGGCAAACGAAGCTTTCTTT. This chain connects TRBV2 to TRBJ1-1; no definite D call. The CDR3 contains 12 residues. Deletions cut 2 bases from V and 8 bases from J, with 9 bases between. Germline CDR1 is SNHLY and CDR2 is FYNNEI.

The chain uses TRBV24-1 and TRBJ2-7; 8 bases line up with TRBD1. Germline V gives CDR1 KGHDR, CDR2 SFDVKD. The CDR3 covers 13 residues. J lost 3 bases, V lost 7 bases, and 4 bases had no gene match. The CDR3 protein is CATRDRGNYEQYF. CDR3 in DNA: TGTGCCACCAGAGACAGGGGAAACTACGAGCAGTACTTC.

The chain carries TRBV6-1 and TRBJ1-5; D is unclear. Trimming removed 3 bases from V and 0 bases from J, with 6 bases in between. CDR3 length equals 14 residues. The germline V gene has CDR1 MNHNS and CDR2 SASEGT. The DNA of the CDR3 is TGTGCCAGCAGTGATGTCCGTAGCAATCAGCCCCAGCATTTT. Protein: CASSDVRSNQPQHF.

The V and J genes are TRBV29-1 and TRBJ1-6; a weak D match, TRBD1 (5 bases). The CDR3 consists of 13 residues. Germline-derived CDR1 and CDR2 are SQVTM and ANQGSEA. The V gene lost 4 bases and the J gene lost 10 bases, with 14 bases spanning the gap. CDR3: CSVAEGMRSPLHF. CDR3 DNA sequence: TGCAGCGTTGCGGAGGGGATGAGGTCACCCCTCCACTTT.

The chain is built from TRBV2 and TRBJ1-5; 11 positions match TRBD1. Trimming took 5 bases from V and 2 from J; bases not matched to a gene: 5. The CDR3 is 16 amino acids. Per the germline V gene, CDR1 is SNHLY and CDR2 is FYNNEI. The CDR3 here is CASSMGQGVGNQPQHF. The CDR3 bases are TGTGCCAGCAGTATGGGACAGGGGGTCGGCAATCAGCCCCAGCATTTT.

The V call is TRBV5-1, the J call TRBJ2-5; maybe TRBD2 (5 bases). V was pared by 1 base and J by 2 bases, with 12 bases between. The germline V gene encodes CDR1 SGHRS and CDR2 YFSETQ. The CDR3 has 15 residues. This CDR3 reads CASSLTAEPQETQYF. The CDR3 nucleotides are TGCGCCAGCAGCTTGACAGCGGAGCCTCAAGAGACCCAGTACTTC.

This rearrangement joins TRBV21-1 to TRBJ1-2. TRBV21-1 represents a pseudogene. The CDR3 covers 16 residues. The CDR3 DNA is TGTGCCAGCAGCAAAGGAAGACGGATCGGGAGAGGTGGCTACACCTTC. Translating gives CASSKGRRIGRGGYTF.

The chain joins TRBV3-1 (or the pseudogene TRBV3-2) to TRBJ2-3, with 10 bases lining up with TRBD1. Trimming took 5 bases from V and 5 from J; bases not matched to a gene: 10. Germline V gives CDR1 LGHDT, CDR2 YNNKEL (reference sequence). This CDR3 contains 16 residues. CDR3 sequence (DNA): TGTGCCAGCAGCTACCATCCGGGACAGGGGAAAGATACGCAGTATTTT. It codes for CASSYHPGQGKDTQYF.

J is TRBJ1-3 and V is TRBV27, with D possibly matching TRBD1 (6 bases). In germline, CDR1 is MNHEY, CDR2 SMNVEV (reference sequence). V was shortened by 10 bases and J by 7 bases, with 17 bases between the two germline ends. There are 13 residues in the CDR3. The DNA for the CDR3 is TGTGCCACGGGGGCGGAGAGAGGGAACACCATATATTTT. Its protein product is CATGAERGNTIYF.

DNA of the CDR3: TGTGCCAGCAGTTACTCCGGGGCTCACACTGAAGCTTTCTTT. This sequence encodes CASSYSGAHTEAFF. The V gene is TRBV6-5, the J gene TRBJ1-1, with D possibly TRBD1 on 5 matching bases. Looked up from germline, CDR1 is MNHEY and CDR2 is SVGAGI. V gave up 0 bases and J gave up 3 bases, with 8 bases separating them. CDR3 size: 14 residues.

The rearrangement uses TRBV6-4 and TRBJ1-2, with 9 bases aligning to TRBD1. There are 14 residues in the CDR3. Per germline, CDR1 MRHNA and CDR2 SNTAGT. With V trimmed by 3 bases and J by 4 bases, 3 bases remained unmatched. The CDR3 DNA follows: TGTGCCAGCAGTGAAGGACAGGGGCCCTATGGCTACACCTTC. This translates into CASSEGQGPYGYTF.

The V call is TRBV20-1, the J call TRBJ1-4; D unclear. The CDR3 contains 11 residues. The germline V gene encodes CDR1 DFQATT and CDR2 SNEGSKA (reference sequence). Trimming cost V 4 bases and J 6 bases, with 6 bases left between them. DNA of the CDR3: TGCAGTGCTATTTGGGATGAAAAACTGTTTTTT. This encodes CSAIWDEKLFF.

The chain is built from TRBV18 and TRBJ1-6, with 9 positions matching TRBD1. V lost 1 base, J lost 10 bases, and 5 bases stayed unmatched. CDR1 is KGHSH, CDR2 LQKENI, per germline. The CDR3 is 15 residues long. CDR3 in DNA: TGTGCCAGCTCACCACGGGACAGGGTTTCGTCACCCCTCCACTTT. Its protein product is CASSPRDRVSSPLHF. The entire variable domain, with the rest obtained from reference TRBV18 and TRBJ1-6, is as follows: NAGVMQNPRHLVRRRGQEARLRCSPMKGHSHVYWYRQLPEEGLKFMVYLQKENIIDESGMPKERFSAEFPKEGPSILRIQQVVRGDSAAYFCASSPRDRVSSPLHFGNGTRLTVT.

The chain uses TRBV30 and TRBJ1-3; possible D gene TRBD1, 5 bases. V was cut by 0 bases and J by 4 bases, with 16 bases left in between. CDR3 length: 16 residues. The germline V gene encodes CDR1 GTSNPN and CDR2 SVGIG (reference sequence). CDR3 sequence (DNA): TGTGCCTGGAGTGTCTTTGGGGCAGGCGTAGGAAACACCATATATTTT. It translates to CAWSVFGAGVGNTIYF.

The chain employs TRBV5-8 and TRBJ1-1; TRBD1 matches at 9 bases. The J segment lost 5 bases and the V segment lost 4 bases, leaving 9 bases of the junction unmatched. CDR1 is SGHTS and CDR2 is YDEGEE in the germline V gene. The CDR3 contains 15 residues. The CDR3 region has the DNA TGTGCCAGCAGCGCGGGACAGGGATGGGCAACTGAAGCTTTCTTT. Protein product: CASSAGQGWATEAFF.

The gene calls are TRBV9 and TRBJ1-2, with TRBD1 matching over 11 bases. The trim removed 4 bases at V and 2 bases at J, leaving 7 bases unmatched. CDR1 is SGDLS, CDR2 YYNGEE, per germline. This CDR3 region has 16 residues. DNA of the CDR3: TGTGCCAGCAGCCCCCGGGGGGACAGGGGGAACTATGGCTACACCTTC. Protein product: CASSPRGDRGNYGYTF.

The chain uses TRBV6-2 or TRBV6-3 and TRBJ2-7; 8 positions agree with TRBD2. Trimming removed 3 bases from V and 4 bases from J; junction bases left unmatched: 11. The CDR3 is 16 residues long. Germline lookup yields CDR1 MNHEY and CDR2 SVGEGT. The CDR3 nucleotides are TGTGCCAGCAGTTATTCCCCCAGCGGGGGCCCATACGAGCAGTACTTC. It yields the protein CASSYSPSGGPYEQYF.

The chain employs TRBV13 and TRBJ1-1, with D hard to call. This CDR3 is built from 11 residues. The V gene lost 5 bases and the J gene lost 1 base, with 2 bases spanning the gap. Germline values: CDR1 PRHDT, CDR2 FYEKMQ (reference sequence). The CDR3 DNA reads TGTGCCAGCAGCCCGAACACTGAAGCTTTCTTT. It specifies CASSPNTEAFF.